The 10 T cell receptor beta chains listed next were all sequenced from one sample in a study of control samples from healthy donors and cancer patients. Some clones are missing from TCRdb's copy, which holds only in-frame ones; the method was immunoSEQ multiplex PCR. The sample shows about 92,000 clones, roughly 86% of them seen only once. The sequenced sample was blood. The receptors come from a woman aged 55 to 70 in good health.

The chain employs TRBV7-8 and TRBJ2-6, with D perhaps assigned TRBD1 or TRBD2 (5 bases each). Deletions cut 2 bases from V and 4 bases from J, with 6 bases between. CDR3 length equals 14 residues. Germline CDR1 and CDR2: SGHVS and FQNEAQ. The DNA for the CDR3 is TGTGCCAGCAGCTTAAGGGACGGGGCCAACGTCCTGACTTTC. This codes for CASSLRDGANVLTF.

The rearrangement uses TRBV3-1 (or the pseudogene TRBV3-2) and TRBJ2-7, with TRBD2 as a possible D gene (6 bases). The germline V and J ends were trimmed by 4 bases and 6 bases, with 16 bases remaining between them. This CDR3 is 14 amino acids long. Germline V gene lookup returns CDR1 LGHDT and CDR2 YNNKEL (reference sequence). CDR3 DNA sequence: TGTGCCAGCAGCCCGGGGACTGCAAACCCCGAGCAGTACTTC. This codes for CASSPGTANPEQYF.

This chain connects TRBV19 to TRBJ2-1; D is unclear. The CDR3 is made up of 12 amino acids. V was pared by 3 bases and J by 7 bases, with 7 bases between. The germline V gene encodes CDR1 LNHDA and CDR2 SQIVND (reference sequence). CDR3 bases: TGTGCCAGTAGTATGACCGGTAATGAGCAGTTCTTC. This encodes CASSMTGNEQFF.

This rearrangement joins TRBV6-5 to TRBJ2-5; TRBD2 matches 7 bases. The V gene end was trimmed by 11 bases and the J gene end by 5 bases; junction bases not matched to a gene: 5. Looked up from germline, CDR1 is MNHEY and CDR2 is SVGAGI. The CDR3 extends over 11 amino acids. The CDR3 nucleotides are TGTGCCTCCGGGGAGGGTGAGACCCAGTACTTC. Protein: CASGEGETQYF.

J is TRBJ1-2 and V is TRBV14; tentatively, D is TRBD1 (5 bases). Germline V gives CDR1 SGHDN, CDR2 FVKESK. V was trimmed by 0 bases and J by 7 bases, leaving 12 bases between them. This CDR3 has 14 amino acids. The CDR3 sequence is CASSQDRGGIGYTF. The CDR3 coding sequence is TGTGCCAGCAGCCAAGATCGGGGGGGGATTGGCTACACCTTC. Full variable domain (outside the CDR3, taken from reference TRBV14 and TRBJ1-2): EAGVTQFPSHSVIEKGQTVTLRCDPISGHDNLYWYRRVMGKEIKFLLHFVKESKQDESGMPNNRFLAERTGGTYSTLKVQPAELEDSGVYFCASSQDRGGIGYTFGSGTRLTVV.

The gene calls are TRBV14 and TRBJ1-2; D might be TRBD1 (5 bases). CDR1 and CDR2 from the germline V gene are SGHDN and FVKESK. The V end was cut by 3 bases, the J end by 9 bases, with 8 bases between. This CDR3 has 11 residues. CDR3 nucleotides: TGTGCCAGCAGCCAGGGGGATCGCTACACCTTC. It yields the protein CASSQGDRYTF.

The V call is TRBV5-1, the J call TRBJ2-1, with D possibly TRBD2 on 6 matching bases. The V end lost 1 base, the J end lost 2 bases, and 10 bases lay between the germline ends. The germline CDR1 and CDR2 sequences are SGHRS and YFSETQ. The CDR3 is 15 amino acids. The CDR3 DNA reads as TGCGCCAGCAGCTTGAACGGGGAGGCCTACAATGAGCAGTTCTTC. This translates into CASSLNGEAYNEQFF.

This chain connects TRBV6-2 or TRBV6-3 to TRBJ1-1; D gene uncertain. Germline CDR1 reads MNHEY; CDR2 reads SVGEGT. Trimming stripped 2 bases from V and 3 bases from J, with 7 bases between. The CDR3 sequence is 13 residues long. CDR3 region: CASSYGRHTEAFF. For the CDR3, the DNA is TGTGCCAGCAGTTACGGACGGCACACTGAAGCTTTCTTT.

The genes are TRBV5-5 and TRBJ2-6, with a tentative D call TRBD2 (5 bases). The CDR3 contains 16 residues. V was shortened by 5 bases and J by 0 bases, with 12 bases between the two germline ends. The germline V gene has CDR1 SGHKS and CDR2 YYEKEE (reference sequence). The CDR3 region has the DNA TGTGCCAGCAGTCACTTAGGAGGCTCTGGGGCCAACGTCCTGACTTTC. Protein: CASSHLGGSGANVLTF.

The chain has TRBV18 and TRBJ2-2; D remains unclear. Germline V gene lookup returns CDR1 KGHSH and CDR2 LQKENI. The CDR3 totals 14 residues. The V gene lost 0 bases and the J gene lost 6 bases, with 8 bases spanning the gap. Here the CDR3 reads CASSPPGQPGELFF. CDR3 bases: TGTGCCAGCTCACCACCCGGCCAGCCCGGGGAGCTGTTTTTT. Filled out from reference TRBV18 and TRBJ2-2, the complete variable domain reads NAGVMQNPRHLVRRRGQEARLRCSPMKGHSHVYWYRQLPEEGLKFMVYLQKENIIDESGMPKERFSAEFPKEGPSILRIQQVVRGDSAAYFCASSPPGQPGELFFGEGSRLTVL.